Presented here are 23 T cell receptor beta chains from one specimen sequenced in a study of blood T cell repertoires in COVID-19. The table came from immunoSEQ multiplex PCR; TCRdb's copy has only in-frame clones and leaves some out. Among 100,000 to 150,000 clones listed, 60% to 85% were seen once. The sample was peripheral blood. The receptors here all came from a human donor with acute or convalescent COVID-19. The donor label of this sample is uncertain.

The chain links TRBV27 to TRBJ1-6; D uncertain. The V end was cut by 0 bases, the J end by 7 bases, with 7 bases between. There are 14 residues in the CDR3. Germline CDR1 MNHEY, CDR2 SMNVEV (reference sequence). CDR3 residues: CASSLSFPNSPLHF. CDR3 DNA: TGTGCCAGCAGTTTATCTTTCCCGAATTCACCCCTCCACTTT.

CDR3 sequence (DNA): TGCGCCAGCAGCTACCAGGGGGCAGTAGGTGAAAAACTGTTTTTT. This translates into CASSYQGAVGEKLFF. The chain employs TRBV5-1 and TRBJ1-4, with TRBD1 matching over 8 bases. The germline V gene encodes CDR1 SGHRS and CDR2 YFSETQ. V shed 3 bases and J 7 bases; nucleotides not matched to a gene: 8. There are 15 residues in the CDR3.

A single count supports this clone. The gene calls are TRBV2 and TRBJ2-3, with 8 nucleotides matching TRBD1. The length of the CDR3 is 14 residues. With 10 bases clipped from V and 3 bases from J, the junction kept 9 bases outside the gene matches. Germline V CDR1 and CDR2: SNHLY, FYNNEI. This CDR3 is CAIPGQGRTDTQYF. CDR3 coding DNA: TGTGCCATCCCCGGACAGGGCCGGACAGATACGCAGTATTTT. The complete variable domain, with remaining parts taken from reference TRBV2 and TRBJ2-3, reads EPEVTQTPSHQVTQMGQEVILRCVPISNHLYFYWYRQILGQKVEFLVSFYNNEISEKSEIFDDQFSVERPDGSNFTLKIRSTKLEDSAMYFCAIPGQGRTDTQYFGPGTRLTVL.

This clone was detected only a few times. This chain joins TRBV6-1 and TRBJ2-3; 9 bases fit TRBD1. Germline CDR1 and CDR2: MNHNS and SASEGT. The CDR3 has 16 residues. V shed 4 bases, J shed 2 bases, and the junction held 7 bases outside the gene matches. The CDR3 spells CASSARDRAHTDTQYF. In nucleotides, the CDR3 is TGTGCCAGCAGTGCCAGGGACAGGGCACACACAGATACGCAGTATTTT.

The V call is TRBV6-6, the J call TRBJ2-4; D is ambiguous. This CDR3 has 14 amino acids. V was pared by 2 bases and J by 0 bases, with 5 bases between. Germline CDR1 reads MNHNY; CDR2 reads SVGAGI (reference sequence). CDR3 in amino acids: CASSYGGAKNIQYF. The CDR3 DNA is TGTGCCAGCAGTTACGGCGGAGCCAAAAACATTCAGTACTTC.

This rearrangement joins TRBV30 to TRBJ1-5; D gene uncertain. Germline lookup yields CDR1 GTSNPN and CDR2 SVGIG (reference sequence). The CDR3 is made up of 13 amino acids. The V gene lost 2 bases and the J gene lost 5 bases, with 10 bases spanning the gap. DNA of the CDR3: TGTGCCTGGAGTCGACATCCACATCAGCCCCAGCATTTT. Translation gives CAWSRHPHQPQHF.

The V call is TRBV30, the J call TRBJ2-7; 11 bases are a match to TRBD1. Germline loops: CDR1 GTSNPN, CDR2 SVGIG (reference sequence). The CDR3 is made up of 15 amino acids. The junction had 8 bases not matched to a gene; V was cut back by 0 bases and J by 7 bases. The CDR3 spells CAWSVTSGTGGEQYF. The CDR3 region has the DNA TGTGCCTGGAGTGTAACCTCCGGGACAGGGGGTGAGCAGTACTTC.

This clone turned up a few times. The rearrangement links TRBV11-3 to TRBJ2-3; D is uncertain. The germline V gene encodes CDR1 SGHNT and CDR2 YENEEA. The CDR3 covers 13 residues. V dropped 5 bases and J dropped 8 bases, with 14 bases sitting between them. CDR3 in DNA: TGTGCCAGCAGCCCCCCCAATAGCCCTACGCAGTATTTT. Its translation: CASSPPNSPTQYF.

The J gene is TRBJ2-1, the V gene TRBV15; the D is unclear. The germline gives CDR1 LNHNV, CDR2 YYDKDF (reference sequence). V lost 0 bases, J lost 2 bases, and 11 bases lay in between. CDR3 length: 16 residues. In DNA, the CDR3 is TGTGCCACCAGCAGAGATTCGTGGCAGGCCTACAATGAGCAGTTCTTC. It is translated as CATSRDSWQAYNEQFF. The variable domain in full, completed from reference TRBV15 and TRBJ2-1, reads DAMVIQNPRYQVTQFGKPVTLSCSQTLNHNVMYWYQQKSSQAPKLLFHYYDKDFNNEADTPDNFQSRRPNTSFCFLDIRSPGLGDTAMYLCATSRDSWQAYNEQFFGPGTRLTVL.

The rearrangement joins TRBV18 to TRBJ2-1; TRBD2 is a possible D gene (5 bases). CDR3 size: 14 residues. The ends were cut back, 1 base at V and 6 bases at J, with 10 bases in the middle. Germline CDR1 reads KGHSH; CDR2 reads LQKENI. The CDR3 sequence is CASSPQAAANEQFF. Here the CDR3 DNA reads TGTGCCAGCTCACCACAAGCGGCAGCCAATGAGCAGTTCTTC.

The V gene is TRBV30, the J gene TRBJ1-6, with D tentatively TRBD1 (6 bases). V was shortened by 0 bases and J by 7 bases, with 10 bases between the two germline ends. The CDR3 has 14 amino acids. Germline CDR1 GTSNPN, CDR2 SVGIG (reference sequence). Written as DNA, the CDR3 is TGTGCCTGGAGTGTAATCCAGGGGAATTCACCCCTCCACTTT. Translated, it gives CAWSVIQGNSPLHF.

The rearrangement joins TRBV12-3 or TRBV12-4 to TRBJ1-3, with 7 bases matching TRBD1. This CDR3 contains 13 residues. J was trimmed by 8 bases and V by 6 bases; bases with no gene match: 7. CDR3 in amino acids: CASSLDRADTIYF. DNA of the CDR3: TGTGCCAGCAGCCTAGACAGGGCAGACACCATATATTTT.

The rearrangement uses TRBV6-5 and TRBJ2-3, with TRBD2 matching 7 bases. CDR3 size: 15 residues. V lost 7 bases to trimming and J lost 1 base; unmatched junction nucleotides: 8. CDR1 is MNHEY, CDR2 SVGAGI, per germline. This CDR3 is CASKNIAGGTDTQYF. DNA of the CDR3: TGTGCCAGCAAAAATATTGCGGGGGGCACAGATACGCAGTATTTT.

There are a few counts of this clone. The genes are TRBV29-1 and TRBJ2-3; D gene unclear. This CDR3 is built from 11 residues. The germline CDR1 and CDR2 sequences are SQVTM and ANQGSEA. V lost 8 bases and J 4 bases, leaving 10 bases between the germline ends. CDR3 in amino acids: CSFSFSDTQYF. CDR3 coding DNA: TGCAGCTTCTCGTTTTCAGATACGCAGTATTTT.

This chain links TRBV30 with TRBJ2-7, with a weak D call TRBD1 (6 bases). Looked up from germline, CDR1 is GTSNPN and CDR2 is SVGIG (reference sequence). Between the trimmed V and J ends, which lost 0 bases and 3 bases, there was a span of 9 bases. The CDR3 is made up of 13 amino acids. CDR3 region: CAWSVGQLYEQYF. The DNA for the CDR3 is TGTGCCTGGAGTGTAGGACAGCTCTACGAGCAGTACTTC.

This clone was found once. The V and J genes are TRBV5-1 and TRBJ1-2, with a possible D match to TRBD1 (6 bases). The CDR3 loop spans 15 amino acids. Trimming took off 0 bases at V and 6 bases at J, with 15 bases between the two ends. Germline CDR1 is SGHRS and CDR2 is YFSETQ. CDR3 protein: CASSLAPARGNGYTF. The CDR3, as DNA: TGCGCCAGCAGCTTGGCCCCTGCCAGGGGTAATGGCTACACCTTC.

This sequence joins TRBV7-9 and TRBJ2-5; the D gene is possibly TRBD1 (5 bases). Per the germline V gene, CDR1 is SEHNR and CDR2 is FQNEAQ (reference sequence). V was pared by 3 bases and J by 2 bases, with 13 bases between. The CDR3 contains 15 residues. This CDR3 is CASSLMRTFQETQYF. For the CDR3, the DNA is TGTGCCAGCAGCTTGATGAGGACATTTCAAGAGACCCAGTACTTC.

This clone has a handful of counts. The chain combines TRBV9 with TRBJ1-1, with 7 bases identical to TRBD1. V shed 3 bases and J 1 base; nucleotides not matched to a gene: 3. Germline values: CDR1 SGDLS, CDR2 YYNGEE. The CDR3 spans 14 residues. CDR3 DNA sequence: TGTGCCAGCAGCGCAAGGACAGGGAACACTGAAGCTTTCTTT. As protein: CASSARTGNTEAFF. The full variable domain, in which reference TRBV9 and TRBJ1-1 provide the parts outside the CDR3, is DSGVTQTPKHLITATGQRVTLRCSPRSGDLSVYWYQQSLDQGLQFLIQYYNGEERAKGNILERFSAQQFPDLHSELNLSSLELGDSALYFCASSARTGNTEAFFGQGTRLTVV.

This clone was counted a few times. The V call is TRBV25-1, the J call TRBJ1-1; possible D gene TRBD1, 5 bases. The CDR3 is 13 residues long. The V gene's germline CDR1 is MGHDK and CDR2 SYGVNS. V lost 7 bases to trimming and J lost 2 bases, with 11 bases between them. Written as DNA, the CDR3 is TGTGCCAGCATAGGGGCCCTAAACACTGAAGCTTTCTTT. It is translated as CASIGALNTEAFF.

In its sample, this clone was seen a few times. V and J are TRBV7-8 and TRBJ1-3; a possible D gene is TRBD1 (5 bases). CDR3 length equals 16 residues. Germline V lookup: CDR1 SGHVS, CDR2 FQNEAQ. Deletions cut 1 base from V and 3 bases from J, with 13 bases between. In nucleotides, the CDR3 is TGTGCCAGCAGCTTAGGTCAGCAGGGTGGTGGAAACACCATATATTTT. Translation: CASSLGQQGGGNTIYF.

This clone was counted only a few times. The chain is built from TRBV10-1 and TRBJ2-3; possibly TRBD2 for D (5 bases). CDR1 is WNHNN, CDR2 SYGVQD, per germline (reference sequence). The CDR3 extends over 14 amino acids. V was cut by 4 bases and J by 0 bases, with 8 bases left in between. The chain's CDR3 is CASSGTSSTDTQYF. The CDR3 DNA reads as TGCGCCAGCAGTGGGACTTCTAGCACAGATACGCAGTATTTT.

The V call is TRBV6-6, the J call TRBJ1-6; 9 bases align to TRBD1. V was clipped by 7 bases and J by 7 bases; unmatched bases: 2. Germline CDR1 and CDR2: MNHNY and SVGAGI (reference sequence). CDR3 size: 13 residues. CDR3 nucleotides: TGTGCCAGCACGGGACAGGGAAATTCACCCCTCCACTTT. This translates into CASTGQGNSPLHF.

The sample holds a few counts of this clone. The chain joins TRBV11-2 to TRBJ2-1; 15 nucleotides align to TRBD2. This CDR3 has 16 amino acids. The germline V gene encodes CDR1 SGHAT and CDR2 FQNNGV. With 5 bases clipped from V and 5 bases from J, the junction kept 4 bases outside the gene matches. The chain's CDR3 is CASSIRTSGGDNEQFF. As DNA, the CDR3 is TGTGCCAGCAGCATACGGACTAGCGGGGGGGACAATGAGCAGTTCTTC. Complete variable domain (other parts from reference TRBV11-2 and TRBJ2-1): EAGVAQSPRYKIIEKRQSVAFWCNPISGHATLYWYQQILGQGPKLLIQFQNNGVVDDSQLPKDRFSAERLKGVDSTLKIQPAKLEDSAVYLCASSIRTSGGDNEQFFGPGTRLTVL.